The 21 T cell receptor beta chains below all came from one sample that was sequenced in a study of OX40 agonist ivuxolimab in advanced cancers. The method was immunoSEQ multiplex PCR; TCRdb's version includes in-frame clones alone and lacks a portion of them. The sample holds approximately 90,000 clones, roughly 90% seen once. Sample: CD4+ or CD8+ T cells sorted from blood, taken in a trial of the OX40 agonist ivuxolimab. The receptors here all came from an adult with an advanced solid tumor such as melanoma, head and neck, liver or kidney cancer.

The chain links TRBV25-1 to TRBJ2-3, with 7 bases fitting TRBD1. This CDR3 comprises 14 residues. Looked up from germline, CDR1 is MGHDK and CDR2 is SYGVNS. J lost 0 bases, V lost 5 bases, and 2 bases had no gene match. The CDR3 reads CASSYRGSTDTQYF. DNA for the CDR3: TGTGCCAGCAGTTACAGGGGAAGCACAGATACGCAGTATTTT.

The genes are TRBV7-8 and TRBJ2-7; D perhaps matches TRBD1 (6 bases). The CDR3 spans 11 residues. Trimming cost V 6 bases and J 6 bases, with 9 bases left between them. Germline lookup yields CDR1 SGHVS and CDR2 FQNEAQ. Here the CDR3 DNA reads TGTGCCAGCAGGACAGGCGGCGAGCAGTACTTC. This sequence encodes CASRTGGEQYF.

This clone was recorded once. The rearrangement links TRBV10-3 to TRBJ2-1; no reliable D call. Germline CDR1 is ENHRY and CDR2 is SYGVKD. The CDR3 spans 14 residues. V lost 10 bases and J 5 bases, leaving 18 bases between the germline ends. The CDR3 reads CASTDVGSNNEQFF. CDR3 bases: TGTGCCAGTACAGATGTGGGTTCCAACAATGAGCAGTTCTTC.

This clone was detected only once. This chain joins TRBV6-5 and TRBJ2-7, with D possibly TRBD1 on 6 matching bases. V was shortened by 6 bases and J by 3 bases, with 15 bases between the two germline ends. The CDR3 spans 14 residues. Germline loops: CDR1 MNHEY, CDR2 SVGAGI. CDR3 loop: CASSIRQASYEQYF. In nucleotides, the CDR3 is TGTGCCAGCAGCATCCGACAGGCCAGCTACGAGCAGTACTTC.

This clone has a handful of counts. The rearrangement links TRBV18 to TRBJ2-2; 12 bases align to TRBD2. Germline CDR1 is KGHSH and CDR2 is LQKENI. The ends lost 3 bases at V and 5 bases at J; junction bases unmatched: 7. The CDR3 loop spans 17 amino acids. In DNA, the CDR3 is TGTGCCAGCTCACCCCCCGGACTAGCGGGATCTACCGGGGAGCTGTTTTTT. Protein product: CASSPPGLAGSTGELFF.

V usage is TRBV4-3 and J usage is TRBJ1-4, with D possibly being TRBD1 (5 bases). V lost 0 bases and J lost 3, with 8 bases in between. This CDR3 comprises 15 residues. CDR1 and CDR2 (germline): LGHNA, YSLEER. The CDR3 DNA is TGCGCCAGCAGCCAAGAAGCAGGGTCTAATGAAAAACTGTTTTTT. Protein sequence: CASSQEAGSNEKLFF.

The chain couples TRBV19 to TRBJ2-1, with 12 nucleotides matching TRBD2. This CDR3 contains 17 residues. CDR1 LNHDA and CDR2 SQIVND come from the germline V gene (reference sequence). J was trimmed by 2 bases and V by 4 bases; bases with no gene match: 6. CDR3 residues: CASSTPTSGGTYNEQFF. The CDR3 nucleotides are TGTGCCAGTAGTACCCCGACTAGCGGGGGAACCTACAATGAGCAGTTCTTC.

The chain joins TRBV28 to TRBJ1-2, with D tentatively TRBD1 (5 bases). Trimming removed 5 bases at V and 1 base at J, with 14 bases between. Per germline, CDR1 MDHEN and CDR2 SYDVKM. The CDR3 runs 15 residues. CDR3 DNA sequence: TGTGCCAGCAGTGGCAGGGCCCGATTTAACTATGGCTACACCTTC. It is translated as CASSGRARFNYGYTF.

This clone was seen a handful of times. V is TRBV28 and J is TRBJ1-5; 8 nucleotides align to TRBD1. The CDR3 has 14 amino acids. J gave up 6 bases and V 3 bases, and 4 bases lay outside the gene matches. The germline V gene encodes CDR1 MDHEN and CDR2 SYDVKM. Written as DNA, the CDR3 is TGTGCCAGCAGTTTTCCAGGGGGCCGTCAGCCCCAGCATTTT. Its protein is CASSFPGGRQPQHF.

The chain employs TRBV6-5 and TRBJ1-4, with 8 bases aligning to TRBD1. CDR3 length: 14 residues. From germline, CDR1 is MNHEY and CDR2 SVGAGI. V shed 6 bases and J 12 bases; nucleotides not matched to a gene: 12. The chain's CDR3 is CASSTGGPIVELFF. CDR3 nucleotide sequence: TGTGCCAGCAGCACAGGGGGGCCGATTGTGGAACTGTTTTTT.

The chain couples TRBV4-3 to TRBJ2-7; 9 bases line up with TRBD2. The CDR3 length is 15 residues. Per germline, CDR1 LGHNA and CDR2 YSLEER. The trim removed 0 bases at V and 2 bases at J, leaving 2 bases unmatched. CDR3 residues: CASSQDGGGAYEQYF. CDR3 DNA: TGCGCCAGCAGCCAAGATGGCGGGGGGGCCTACGAGCAGTACTTC.

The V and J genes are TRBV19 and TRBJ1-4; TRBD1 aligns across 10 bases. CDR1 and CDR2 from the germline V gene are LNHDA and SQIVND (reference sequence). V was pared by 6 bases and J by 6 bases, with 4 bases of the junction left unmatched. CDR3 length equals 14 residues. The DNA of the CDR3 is TGTGCCAGTAGGCCGGGACAGGGGTATGAAAAACTGTTTTTT. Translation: CASRPGQGYEKLFF.

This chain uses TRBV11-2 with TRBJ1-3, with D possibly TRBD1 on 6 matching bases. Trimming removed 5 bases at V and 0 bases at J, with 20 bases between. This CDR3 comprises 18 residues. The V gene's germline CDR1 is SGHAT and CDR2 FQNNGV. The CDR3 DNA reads TGTGCCAGCAGCCGACGGGGGGCGCCGGGATACTCTGGAAACACCATATATTTT. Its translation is CASSRRGAPGYSGNTIYF.

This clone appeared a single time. The CDR3, as DNA: TGCGCCAGCAGCGCTAACCTGGACACTGAAGCTTTCTTT. Its translation is CASSANLDTEAFF. The gene calls are TRBV10-1 and TRBJ1-1; D unresolved. Germline assignment: CDR1 WNHNN and CDR2 SYGVQD (reference sequence). Between the trimmed V and J ends, which lost 6 bases and 3 bases, there was a span of 11 bases. CDR3 length: 13 residues.

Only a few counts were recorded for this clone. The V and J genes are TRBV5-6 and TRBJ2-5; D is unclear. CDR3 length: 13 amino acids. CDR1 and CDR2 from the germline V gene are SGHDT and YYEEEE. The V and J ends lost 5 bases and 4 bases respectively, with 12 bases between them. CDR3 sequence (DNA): TGTGCCAGCAGTGGAGAAAGCTTAGAGACCCAGTACTTC. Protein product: CASSGESLETQYF.

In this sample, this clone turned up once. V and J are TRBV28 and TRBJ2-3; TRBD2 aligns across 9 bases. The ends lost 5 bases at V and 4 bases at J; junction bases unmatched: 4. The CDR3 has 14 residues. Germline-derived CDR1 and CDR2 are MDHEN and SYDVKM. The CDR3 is CASSGRGGSDTQYF. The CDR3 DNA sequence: TGTGCCAGCAGTGGGCGGGGGGGGTCAGATACGCAGTATTTT.

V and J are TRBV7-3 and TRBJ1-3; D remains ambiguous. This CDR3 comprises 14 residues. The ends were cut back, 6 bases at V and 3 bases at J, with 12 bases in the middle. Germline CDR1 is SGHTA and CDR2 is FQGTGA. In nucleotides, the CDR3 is TGTGCCAGCAGTCCGACCGGGGATGGAAACACCATATATTTT. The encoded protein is CASSPTGDGNTIYF.

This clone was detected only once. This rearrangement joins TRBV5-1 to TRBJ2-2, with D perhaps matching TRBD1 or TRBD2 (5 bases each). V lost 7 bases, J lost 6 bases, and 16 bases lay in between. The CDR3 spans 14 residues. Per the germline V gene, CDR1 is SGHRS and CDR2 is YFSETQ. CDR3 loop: CASLTDVGAGELFF. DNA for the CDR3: TGCGCCAGCCTCACCGATGTGGGGGCCGGGGAGCTGTTTTTT.

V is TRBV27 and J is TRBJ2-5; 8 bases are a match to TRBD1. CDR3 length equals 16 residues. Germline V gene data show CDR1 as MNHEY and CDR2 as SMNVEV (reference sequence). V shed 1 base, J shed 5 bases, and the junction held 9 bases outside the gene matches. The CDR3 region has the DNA TGTGCCAGCAGTTTATGGGGGCAGGGGGCGAGGGAGACCCAGTACTTC. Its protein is CASSLWGQGARETQYF.

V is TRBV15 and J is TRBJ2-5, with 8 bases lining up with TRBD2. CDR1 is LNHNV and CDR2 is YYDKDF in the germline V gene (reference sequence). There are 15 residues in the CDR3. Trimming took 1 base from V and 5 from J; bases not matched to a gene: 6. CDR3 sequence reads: CATSRGPGGPETQYF. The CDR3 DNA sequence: TGTGCCACCAGCAGAGGACCGGGGGGGCCTGAGACCCAGTACTTC.

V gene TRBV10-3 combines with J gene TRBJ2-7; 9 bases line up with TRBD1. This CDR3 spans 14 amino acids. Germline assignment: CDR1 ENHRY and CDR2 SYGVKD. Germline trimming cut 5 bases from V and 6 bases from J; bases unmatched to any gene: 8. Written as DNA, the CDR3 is TGTGCCATCAGTACCGGGACAGGGTACGGCGAGCAGTACTTC. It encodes CAISTGTGYGEQYF.